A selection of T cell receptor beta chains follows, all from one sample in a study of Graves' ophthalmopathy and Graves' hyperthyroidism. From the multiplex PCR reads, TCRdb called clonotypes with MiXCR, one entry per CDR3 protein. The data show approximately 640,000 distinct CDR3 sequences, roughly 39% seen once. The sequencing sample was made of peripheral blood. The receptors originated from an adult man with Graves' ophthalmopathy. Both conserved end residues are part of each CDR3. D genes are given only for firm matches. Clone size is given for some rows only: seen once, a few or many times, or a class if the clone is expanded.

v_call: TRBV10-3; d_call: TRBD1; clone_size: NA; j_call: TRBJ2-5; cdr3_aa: CACTTGQGVETQYF; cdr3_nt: TGTGCCTGTACCACGGGACAGGGAGTTGAGACCCAGTACTTC
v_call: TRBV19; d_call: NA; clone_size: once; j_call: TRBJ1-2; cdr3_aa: CASSPDRLDGYTF; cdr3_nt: TGTGCCAGTAGCCCGGACAGACTGGATGGCTACACCTTC
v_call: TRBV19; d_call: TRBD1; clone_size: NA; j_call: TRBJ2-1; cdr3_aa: CASSGRTGDFNEQFF; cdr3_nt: TGTGCCAGTAGTGGAAGGACAGGGGACTTCAATGAGCAGTTCTTC
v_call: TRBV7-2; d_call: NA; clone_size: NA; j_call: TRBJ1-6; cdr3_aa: CASSLGGGLLNNSPLHF; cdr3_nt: TGTGCCAGCAGCTTAGGTGGAGGGCTGCTGAACAATTCACCCCTCCACTTT
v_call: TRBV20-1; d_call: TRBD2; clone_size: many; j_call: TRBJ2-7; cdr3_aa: CSAGTNKGYEQYF; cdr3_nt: TGCAGTGCTGGGACTAACAAGGGCTACGAGCAGTACTTC
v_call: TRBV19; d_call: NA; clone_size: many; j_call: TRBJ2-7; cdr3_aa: CATRPGRTYEQYF; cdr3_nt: TGTGCCACCAGACCGGGTAGGACCTACGAGCAGTACTTC
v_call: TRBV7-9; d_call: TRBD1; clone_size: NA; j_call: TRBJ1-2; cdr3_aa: CASSLQLSGTEALGYTF; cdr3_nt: TGTGCCAGCAGCTTACAGCTCTCGGGGACAGAGGCACTGGGCTACACCTTC
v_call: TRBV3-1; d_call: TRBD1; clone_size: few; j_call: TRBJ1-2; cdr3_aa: CASSPGTGVDYGYTF; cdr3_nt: TGTGCCAGCAGCCCCGGGACAGGGGTTGACTATGGCTACACCTTC
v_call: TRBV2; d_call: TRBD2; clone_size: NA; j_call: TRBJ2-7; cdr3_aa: CASSSVAGGPYEQYF; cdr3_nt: TGTGCCAGCAGTTCCGTAGCGGGAGGGCCTTACGAGCAGTACTTC
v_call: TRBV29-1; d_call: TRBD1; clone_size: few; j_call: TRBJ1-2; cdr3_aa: CSADRVGYTF; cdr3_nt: TGCAGCGCTGACAGGGTTGGCTACACCTTC
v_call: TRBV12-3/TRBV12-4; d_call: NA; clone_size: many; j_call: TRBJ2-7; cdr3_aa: CASTKTGYEQYF; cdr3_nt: TGTGCCAGCACCAAAACAGGGTACGAGCAGTACTTC
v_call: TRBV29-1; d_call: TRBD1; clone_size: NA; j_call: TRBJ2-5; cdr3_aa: CSTSTGAGETQYF; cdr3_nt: TGCAGCACGTCGACAGGGGCTGGGGAGACCCAGTACTTC
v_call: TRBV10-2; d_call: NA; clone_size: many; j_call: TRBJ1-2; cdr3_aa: CASSESTVIGYTF; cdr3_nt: TGCGCCAGCAGTGAGTCCACAGTAATAGGCTACACCTTC
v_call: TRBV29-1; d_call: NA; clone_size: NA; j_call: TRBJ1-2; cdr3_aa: CSQVGRVGYTF; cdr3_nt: TGCAGCCAAGTGGGCAGGGTTGGCTACACCTTC
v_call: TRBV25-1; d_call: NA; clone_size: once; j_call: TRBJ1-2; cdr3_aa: CAWRTVGVYGYTF; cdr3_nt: TGTGCCTGGAGGACGGTCGGGGTCTATGGCTACACCTTC
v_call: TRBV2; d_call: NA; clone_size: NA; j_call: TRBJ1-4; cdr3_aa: CANSTGKQSTNEKLFF; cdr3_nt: TGTGCCAACAGCACAGGGAAACAGTCAACTAATGAAAAACTGTTTTTT
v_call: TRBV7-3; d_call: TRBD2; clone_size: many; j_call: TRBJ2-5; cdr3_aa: CASSSGTSGRAWETQYF; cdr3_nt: TGTGCCAGCAGCTCCGGGACTAGCGGGAGGGCCTGGGAGACCCAGTACTTC
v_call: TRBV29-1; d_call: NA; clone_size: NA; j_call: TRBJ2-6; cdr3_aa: CSVAAVGGNVLTF; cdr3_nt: TGCAGCGTTGCAGCTGTGGGAGGCAACGTCCTGACTTTC
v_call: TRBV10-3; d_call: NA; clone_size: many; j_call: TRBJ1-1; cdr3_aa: CAISEGVNTEAFF; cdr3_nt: TGTGCCATCAGTGAGGGGGTGAACACTGAAGCTTTCTTT
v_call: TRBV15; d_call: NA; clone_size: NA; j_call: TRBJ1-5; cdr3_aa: CATSRDQGSETQHF; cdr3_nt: TGTGCCACCAGCAGAGATCAGGGTTCAGAGACCCAGCATTTT
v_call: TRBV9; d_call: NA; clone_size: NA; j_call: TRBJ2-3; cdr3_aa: CASSVYADTQYF; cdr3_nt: TGTGCCAGCAGCGTGTATGCAGATACGCAGTATTTT
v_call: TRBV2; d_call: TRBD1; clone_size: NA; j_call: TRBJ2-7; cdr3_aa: CASDWDRVNEQYF; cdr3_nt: TGTGCCAGTGACTGGGACAGGGTCAACGAGCAGTATTTC
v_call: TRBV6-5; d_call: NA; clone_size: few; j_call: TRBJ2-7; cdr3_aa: CASNPLAGRYEQYF; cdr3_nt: TGTGCCAGCAATCCACTGGCGGGCAGATACGAGCAGTACTTC
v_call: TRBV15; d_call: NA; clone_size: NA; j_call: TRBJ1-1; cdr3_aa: CATSRLQNTEAFF; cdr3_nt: TGTGCCACCAGCAGGCTACAGAACACTGAAGCTTTCTTT
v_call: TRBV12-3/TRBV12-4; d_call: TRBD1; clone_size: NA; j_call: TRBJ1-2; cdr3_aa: CASSPPGQAAYGYTF; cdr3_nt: TGTGCCAGCAGCCCGCCGGGACAGGCAGCTTATGGCTACACCTTC
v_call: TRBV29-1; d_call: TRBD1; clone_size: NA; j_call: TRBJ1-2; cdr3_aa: CSVDAGGGYGYTF; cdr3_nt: TGCAGCGTTGATGCAGGGGGCGGCTATGGCTACACCTTC
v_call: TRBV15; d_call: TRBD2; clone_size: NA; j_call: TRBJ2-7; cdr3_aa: CATSRRLAGSSEQYF; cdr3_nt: TGTGCCACCAGCAGAAGACTAGCGGGATCGAGCGAGCAGTACTTC
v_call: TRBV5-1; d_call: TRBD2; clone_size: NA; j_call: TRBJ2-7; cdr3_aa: CASSPVGLADYEQYF; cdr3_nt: TGCGCCAGCAGCCCGGTGGGACTAGCGGACTACGAGCAGTACTTC
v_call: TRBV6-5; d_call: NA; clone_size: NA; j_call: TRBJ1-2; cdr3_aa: CASSYSHFPMEGYTF; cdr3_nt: TGTGCCAGCAGTTACTCCCACTTTCCGATGGAGGGCTACACCTTC
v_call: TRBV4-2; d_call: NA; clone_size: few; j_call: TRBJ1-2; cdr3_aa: CASSQEKSSNYGYTF; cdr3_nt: TGTGCCAGCAGCCAAGAGAAGAGCTCTAACTATGGCTACACCTTC
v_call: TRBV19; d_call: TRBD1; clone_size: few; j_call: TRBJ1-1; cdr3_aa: CASSMRLGTDLAFF; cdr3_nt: TGTGCCAGTAGTATGCGTCTAGGGACAGACTTGGCTTTCTTT
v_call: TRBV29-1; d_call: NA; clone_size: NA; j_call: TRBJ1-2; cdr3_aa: CSAWTLNGYTF; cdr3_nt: TGCAGCGCATGGACACTTAATGGCTACACCTTC
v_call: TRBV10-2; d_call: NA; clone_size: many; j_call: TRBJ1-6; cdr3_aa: CASSEKGSSYNSPLHF; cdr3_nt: TGCGCCAGCAGTGAGAAGGGAAGCTCCTATAATTCACCCCTCCACTTT
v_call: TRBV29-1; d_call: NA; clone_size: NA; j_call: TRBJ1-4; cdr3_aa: CSVEIPGRTEELFF; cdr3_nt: TGCAGCGTTGAAATTCCGGGACGGACAGAAGAACTGTTTTTT
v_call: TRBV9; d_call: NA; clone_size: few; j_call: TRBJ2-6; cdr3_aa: CASSVGGSGDGANVLTF; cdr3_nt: TGTGCCAGCAGCGTAGGGGGGAGCGGAGATGGGGCCAACGTCCTGACTTTC
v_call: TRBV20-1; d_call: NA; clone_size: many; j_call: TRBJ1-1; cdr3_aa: CSARDGRTEAFF; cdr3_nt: TGCAGTGCTAGAGATGGGAGAACTGAAGCTTTCTTT
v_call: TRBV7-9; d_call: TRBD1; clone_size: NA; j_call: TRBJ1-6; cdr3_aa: CASSLGTGLGSPLHF; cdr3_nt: TGTGCCAGCAGCTTAGGGACAGGGCTGGGCTCACCCCTCCACTTT
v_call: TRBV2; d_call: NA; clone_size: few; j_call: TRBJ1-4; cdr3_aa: CASSLGRVSEKLFF; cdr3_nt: TGTGCCAGCAGTTTAGGCAGGGTTTCTGAAAAACTGTTTTTT
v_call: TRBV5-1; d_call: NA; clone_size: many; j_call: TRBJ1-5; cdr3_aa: CASSPPRGNQPQHF; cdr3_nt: TGCGCCAGCAGCCCCCCCAGGGGTAATCAGCCCCAGCATTTT